This T cell receptor (beta chain) was captured by sequencing in a study of sequential checkpoint blockade in melanoma. Study at large: After both sequences, patients received maintenance nivolumab.

TCRdb's table, derived via immunoSEQ multiplex PCR, lists solely in-frame clones and lacks some. The table includes 15,000 to 20,000 clones, around 70% detected once. Treatment given: randomized to nivolumab then ipilimumab (arm A) or the reverse (arm B). No patient had prior DNA-damaging chemotherapy. Trimming removed 6 bases at V and 1 base at J, with 12 bases between. This CDR3 comprises 14 residues. In germline, CDR1 is MNHEY, CDR2 SVGAGI. The sequence was obtained from a human donor with melanoma. Sequenced material: CD8+ T cells sorted from blood (inferred from file names), taken from a patient given nivolumab and ipilimumab in sequence. This chain uses TRBV6-5 with TRBJ1-1; TRBD1 is a possible D gene (5 bases). The CDR3 here is CASSLGGTNTEAFF. As DNA, the CDR3 is TGTGCCAGCAGCCTCGGGGGGACGAACACTGAAGCTTTCTTT.